The 7 T cell receptor beta chains reported below all come from one sample, sequenced in a study of blood T cell repertoires in COVID-19. Profiled with immunoSEQ multiplex PCR; TCRdb holds only in-frame clones, not every one. The repertoire holds about 280,000 clones, with around 86% as singletons. The specimen was peripheral blood. Receptor source: a woman in her twenties or thirties who had recovered from COVID-19.

The J gene is TRBJ2-4, the V gene TRBV7-9; a weak D match, TRBD2 (5 bases). The germline V gene has CDR1 SEHNR and CDR2 FQNEAQ (reference sequence). This CDR3 is 16 amino acids long. V lost 1 base, J lost 8 bases, and 18 bases lay in between. CDR3 nucleotide sequence: TGTGCCAGCAGCTTAGTAACTAGTCGTGCAGTACACATTCAGTACTTC. This sequence encodes CASSLVTSRAVHIQYF.

The gene calls are TRBV5-1 and TRBJ2-2; 8 positions agree with TRBD1. Germline lookup yields CDR1 SGHRS and CDR2 YFSETQ. This CDR3 comprises 15 residues. V lost 4 bases to trimming and J lost 4 bases; unmatched junction nucleotides: 6. The CDR3 here is CASSDGQGGTGELFF. In DNA, the CDR3 is TGCGCCAGCAGCGATGGACAGGGAGGCACCGGGGAGCTGTTTTTT.

The chain recombines TRBV19 with TRBJ2-3; 14 positions match TRBD2. CDR3 length: 18 amino acids. Germline CDR1 LNHDA, CDR2 SQIVND (reference sequence). J was trimmed by 0 bases and V by 1 base; bases with no gene match: 3. CDR3 amino acids: CASSIGLAGGPSTDTQYF. CDR3 nucleotide sequence: TGTGCCAGTAGTATAGGACTAGCGGGAGGGCCTAGCACAGATACGCAGTATTTT. The full variable domain, completed using reference TRBV19 and TRBJ2-3, is DGGITQSPKYLFRKEGQNVTLSCEQNLNHDAMYWYRQDPGQGLRLIYYSQIVNDFQKGDIAEGYSVSREKKESFPLTVTSAQKNPTAFYLCASSIGLAGGPSTDTQYFGPGTRLTVL.

The CDR3 DNA follows: TGTGCCAGCAGTGACAGGGAACAAGAGACCCAGTACTTC. Its translation: CASSDREQETQYF. The J gene is TRBJ2-5, the V gene TRBV25-1; TRBD1 is a possible D gene (5 bases). The V end was cut by 3 bases, the J end by 2 bases, with 7 bases between. Germline lookup yields CDR1 MGHDK and CDR2 SYGVNS. CDR3 length equals 13 residues.

The V call is TRBV18, the J call TRBJ2-3, with 13 bases aligning to TRBD2. In germline, CDR1 is KGHSH, CDR2 LQKENI. This CDR3 contains 17 residues. J lost 4 bases, V lost 4 bases, and 8 bases had no gene match. In nucleotides, the CDR3 is TGTGCCAGCTCACTACTAGCGGGGGGGGCCCGACCAGATACGCAGTATTTT. This codes for CASSLLAGGARPDTQYF.

This chain uses TRBV28 with TRBJ1-2; D is unresolved. V lost 2 bases and J 6 bases, leaving 10 bases between the germline ends. CDR1 MDHEN and CDR2 SYDVKM come from the germline V gene. This CDR3 region has 13 residues. Here the CDR3 reads CASSLGRRNGYTF. In nucleotides, the CDR3 is TGTGCCAGCAGTTTAGGCAGGAGGAATGGCTACACCTTC.

This chain uses TRBV3-1 (or the pseudogene TRBV3-2) with TRBJ1-1; D gene unclear. CDR1 is LGHDT, CDR2 YNNKEL, per germline (reference sequence). With 4 bases removed from V and 1 base from J, the gap between germline ends came to 10 bases. This CDR3 is built from 14 residues. The CDR3, as DNA: TGTGCCAGCAGCCTCGGGGTCTCGAACACTGAAGCTTTCTTT. It is translated as CASSLGVSNTEAFF.